Below, one T cell receptor beta chain is given with its context. Its antigen is undetermined. The entry originates in a study of cytomegalovirus exposure and HLA in healthy donors. Whole-study findings and limits: In a later analysis, a genetic analysis reported fewer productive-TCR N-insertions in an Asian-associated ancestry cluster than the cohort average.

60 Vbeta and 13 Jbeta primers were used in PCR. Produced via immunoSEQ multiplex PCR; TCRdb's table is partial and in-frame only. This sample yields 150,000 to 200,000 clones, of which around three quarters are seen a single time; 1.5% to 2% belongs to the top ten. The V gene's germline CDR1 is SGHTA and CDR2 FQGTGA. V was clipped by 5 bases and J by 0 bases, with 11 bases between them. The CDR3 spans 15 residues. The rearrangement uses TRBV7-3 and TRBJ1-3; D is undetermined. This sequence was found in a woman aged 25-40 years in good health and CMV-seronegative. Sequencing was carried out using PBMCs. The CDR3 coding sequence is TGTGCCAGCAGCATTGGACGGGACTCTGGAAACACCATATATTTT. It encodes CASSIGRDSGNTIYF.